The clone carrying this T cell receptor beta chain was recorded at least ten times. As yet, its antigen is unknown. The germline CDR1 and CDR2 sequences are SGHTA and FQGNSA. This CDR3 spans 13 amino acids. J was trimmed by 3 bases and V by 5 bases; bases with no gene match: 4. The sample belongs to a study of T cells in Graves' hyperthyroidism and ophthalmopathy. Study summary: Peripheral blood was drawn at first diagnosis, prior to all treatment. Findings and limits, study-wide: Model output signaled ophthalmopathy a median around 6.9 months ahead of onset.

Diagnoses were established using clinical symptoms, serum thyroxine and TRAb, thyroid ultrasound and orbital computed tomography. Authors of the study amplified TCR beta CDR3 regions from RNA transcripts. A first-round RT-PCR of the TCR CDR3 used the HTBI primer set. TCRdb redid the calling of the multiplex PCR reads with MiXCR, one entry per CDR3 protein. The sample lists fewer than 850,000 distinct CDR3 sequences; 17% were seen once. The chain carries TRBV7-2 and TRBJ2-7; 7 bases agree with TRBD1. The receptor's source is a man aged 45-65 years with Graves' hyperthyroidism. Sequencing used blood. CDR3 amino acids: CASSLTGFYEQYF. In DNA, the CDR3 is TGTGCCAGCAGCCTGACAGGGTTCTACGAGCAGTACTTC.